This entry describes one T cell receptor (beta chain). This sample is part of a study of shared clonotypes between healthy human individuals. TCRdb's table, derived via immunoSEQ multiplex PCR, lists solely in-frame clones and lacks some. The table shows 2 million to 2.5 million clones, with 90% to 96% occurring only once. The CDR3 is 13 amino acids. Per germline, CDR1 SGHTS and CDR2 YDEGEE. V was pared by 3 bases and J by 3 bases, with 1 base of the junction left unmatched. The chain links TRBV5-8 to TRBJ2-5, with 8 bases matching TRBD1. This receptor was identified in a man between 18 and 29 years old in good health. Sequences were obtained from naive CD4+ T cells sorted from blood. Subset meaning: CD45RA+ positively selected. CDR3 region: CASSWDRKETQYF. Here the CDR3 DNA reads TGTGCCAGCAGCTGGGACAGGAAAGAGACCCAGTACTTC.